The 3 T cell receptor beta chains below come from one sample, sequenced in a study of regulatory T cells in long-lasting Graves disease. iRepertoire HTBI primers and Arm-PCR of CDR3 regions built TCR beta libraries. MiXCR was run by TCRdb on the multiplex PCR reads, yielding one entry per CDR3 protein. The table has 350,000 to 500,000 distinct CDR3 sequences, 21% seen once. Time point noted: persistent/refractory GD, antithyroid drugs over 5 years with positive TRAb. Making the TCR library involved RNA that had been extracted from PBMCs. The sample consisted of peripheral blood mononuclear cells (PBMCs), taken when the disease was refractory, from a patient treated with antithyroid drugs. The receptor source for this set is a female donor with Graves disease.

There are many counts of this clonotype. The V and J genes are TRBV3-1 and TRBJ2-5; D may correspond to TRBD1 or TRBD2 (5 bases each). V shed 0 bases and J shed 5 bases, with 16 bases lying between them. This CDR3 has 16 amino acids. CDR1 is LGHDT and CDR2 is YNNKEL in the germline V gene (reference sequence). The CDR3 DNA sequence: TGTGCCAGCAGCCAAGATGGACTGGGGGAATCGGAGACCCAGTACTTC. Amino acid sequence: CASSQDGLGESETQYF.

The chain uses TRBV6-1 and TRBJ1-1; D perhaps matches TRBD1 (5 bases). CDR3 length equals 12 residues. V was trimmed by 6 bases and J by 7 bases, leaving 12 bases between them. The germline CDR1 and CDR2 sequences are MNHNS and SASEGT. CDR3 sequence reads: CASSSRGGEAFF. CDR3 nucleotide sequence: TGTGCCAGCAGCTCTCGGGGGGGTGAAGCTTTCTTT.

The chain links TRBV2 to TRBJ1-1; possible D gene TRBD1, 5 bases. Trimming removed 6 bases from V and 8 bases from J, with 19 bases in between. This CDR3 is 14 amino acids long. The V gene's germline CDR1 is SNHLY and CDR2 FYNNEI. The chain's CDR3 is CASRAYRNSNEAFF. CDR3 nucleotides: TGTGCCAGCAGGGCATACAGGAATTCCAACGAAGCTTTCTTT.